These 30 T cell receptor beta chains were sequenced from one sample in a study of T cell responses to AZD1222 COVID-19 vaccine. TCRdb keeps only in-frame clones here, not all; method: immunoSEQ multiplex PCR. The sample carries about 78,000 clones, 85% to 90% recorded once. The sample consisted of peripheral blood, taken 28 days after the second AZD1222 dose. These receptors were obtained from an adult who received the AZD1222 COVID-19 vaccine.

CDR3 region: CASSLDRLLAWGQETQYF. The CDR3 DNA sequence: TGTGCCAGCAGCTTAGATCGCCTGCTAGCCTGGGGTCAAGAGACCCAGTACTTC. The chain combines TRBV11-2 with TRBJ2-5, with a weak D call TRBD2 (5 bases). CDR1 and CDR2 from the germline V gene are SGHAT and FQNNGV. Trimming took off 0 bases at V and 2 bases at J, with 19 bases between the two ends. This CDR3 contains 18 residues. The complete variable domain, with remaining parts taken from reference TRBV11-2 and TRBJ2-5, reads EAGVAQSPRYKIIEKRQSVAFWCNPISGHATLYWYQQILGQGPKLLIQFQNNGVVDDSQLPKDRFSAERLKGVDSTLKIQPAKLEDSAVYLCASSLDRLLAWGQETQYFGPGTRLLVL.

The chain has TRBV28 and TRBJ2-3; D is uncertain. In germline, CDR1 is MDHEN, CDR2 SYDVKM. Deletions cut 3 bases from V and 10 bases from J, with 8 bases between. The CDR3 runs 11 residues. The CDR3 DNA is TGTGCCAGCAGTTTGGATTTGGCGCAGTATTTT. Its translation: CASSLDLAQYF. Together with reference TRBV28 and TRBJ2-3, the CDR3 gives the full variable domain: DVKVTQSSRYLVKRTGEKVFLECVQDMDHENMFWYRQDPGLGLRLIYFSYDVKMKEKGDIPEGYSVSREKKERFSLILESASTNQTSMYLCASSLDLAQYFGPGTRLTVL.

This rearrangement joins TRBV6-5 to TRBJ1-3; D remains unclear. V was pared by 2 bases and J by 0 bases, with 8 bases between. Germline loops: CDR1 MNHEY, CDR2 SVGAGI. The CDR3 is made up of 15 amino acids. CDR3 region: CASSYNPFSGNTIYF. CDR3 nucleotides: TGTGCCAGCAGTTACAACCCTTTCTCTGGAAACACCATATATTTT.

The chain joins TRBV27 to TRBJ1-1; 7 bases map to TRBD1. This CDR3 has 16 residues. Germline V gives CDR1 MNHEY, CDR2 SMNVEV (reference sequence). The V gene end was trimmed by 6 bases and the J gene end by 2 bases; junction bases not matched to a gene: 12. In nucleotides, the CDR3 is TGTGCCAGCAGATTACGGTTCGGGACAGTTAACACTGAAGCTTTCTTT. Translated, it gives CASRLRFGTVNTEAFF.

V and J are TRBV24-1 and TRBJ2-1; 8 bases match TRBD2. The germline CDR1 and CDR2 sequences are KGHDR and SFDVKD. The CDR3 contains 16 residues. The ends lost 3 bases at V and 0 bases at J; junction bases unmatched: 3. The CDR3 here is CATSDEAGASYNEQFF. As DNA, the CDR3 is TGTGCCACCAGTGATGAAGCGGGGGCCTCCTACAATGAGCAGTTCTTC.

This clone was seen a single time. The rearrangement joins TRBV3-1 (or the pseudogene TRBV3-2) to TRBJ1-3, with D possibly TRBD1 on 6 matching bases. The CDR3 loop spans 14 amino acids. Trimming removed 2 bases at V and 1 base at J, with 6 bases between. The germline V gene encodes CDR1 LGHDT and CDR2 YNNKEL (reference sequence). DNA of the CDR3: TGTGCCAGCAGCCAAAGGGGGTCTGGAAACACCATATATTTT. Its translation is CASSQRGSGNTIYF.

The chain is built from TRBV7-2 and TRBJ2-2; D perhaps matches TRBD1 (6 bases). Trimming removed 5 bases at V and 1 base at J, with 11 bases between. The CDR3 length is 15 residues. From germline, CDR1 is SGHTA and CDR2 FQGNSA. CDR3 protein: CASSPRGRNTGELFF. The CDR3 nucleotides are TGTGCCAGCAGCCCGAGGGGGAGGAACACCGGGGAGCTGTTTTTT.

J is TRBJ1-5 and V is TRBV28; D call uncertain. Germline V gives CDR1 MDHEN, CDR2 SYDVKM. The CDR3 runs 12 residues. V gave up 6 bases and J gave up 7 bases, with 10 bases separating them. The CDR3, as DNA: TGTGCCAGCAGCCCCGGGCCCCAGCCCCAGCATTTT. It is translated as CASSPGPQPQHF. The full variable domain, its missing parts supplied by reference TRBV28 and TRBJ1-5, is DVKVTQSSRYLVKRTGEKVFLECVQDMDHENMFWYRQDPGLGLRLIYFSYDVKMKEKGDIPEGYSVSREKKERFSLILESASTNQTSMYLCASSPGPQPQHFGDGTRLSIL.

The J gene is TRBJ1-1, the V gene TRBV27; D remains unclear. The germline CDR1 and CDR2 sequences are MNHEY and SMNVEV (reference sequence). V lost 8 bases to trimming and J lost 0 bases, with 10 bases between them. The CDR3 extends over 13 amino acids. This CDR3 is CASAIGMNTEAFF. CDR3 coding DNA: TGTGCCAGCGCCATTGGCATGAACACTGAAGCTTTCTTT.

The chain combines TRBV10-3 with TRBJ1-2; D remains unclear. Trimming pared 7 bases from V and 2 bases from J, leaving 17 bases between. CDR3 length: 15 amino acids. Germline V CDR1 and CDR2: ENHRY, SYGVKD. CDR3 nucleotide sequence: TGTGCCATCACGGCAGGTTCGCGAACAAACTATGGCTACACCTTC. Encoded protein: CAITAGSRTNYGYTF.

This clone was counted a single time. The chain joins TRBV7-2 to TRBJ2-7; D is unclear. The CDR3 totals 15 residues. The V gene lost 0 bases and the J gene lost 0 bases, with 9 bases spanning the gap. Germline V gene lookup returns CDR1 SGHTA and CDR2 FQGNSA. The CDR3 loop reads CASSLASGNSYEQYF. The CDR3 DNA follows: TGTGCCAGCAGCTTAGCGTCCGGTAACTCCTACGAGCAGTACTTC.

The gene calls are TRBV4-2 and TRBJ1-4; tentative D call: TRBD1 (5 bases). The CDR3 contains 16 residues. V lost 0 bases, J lost 6 bases, and 14 bases lay in between. Germline CDR1 LGHNA, CDR2 YNFKEQ. In DNA, the CDR3 is TGTGCCAGCAGCCAAGAGGAAAACAGGAAGCATGAAAAACTGTTTTTT. Translated, it gives CASSQEENRKHEKLFF.

The V and J genes are TRBV7-2 and TRBJ2-5; 14 bases agree with TRBD2. Looked up from germline, CDR1 is SGHTA and CDR2 is FQGNSA. CDR3 size: 16 residues. Unmatched junction bases numbered 3, after V lost 4 bases and J lost 2 bases. CDR3 DNA: TGTGCCAGCAGCTGGGGGACTAGCGGGGGACAAGAGACCCAGTACTTC. Protein: CASSWGTSGGQETQYF.

The chain couples TRBV21-1 to TRBJ2-7; the table assigns TRBD1, which was not confirmed against the DNA. TRBV21-1 is termed a pseudogene. CDR3 length: 15 residues. In nucleotides, the CDR3 is TGTGCCAGCAGCAAAGAGCCAGGGGGCCCCTACGAGCAGTACTTC. Protein product: CASSKEPGGPYEQYF.

V usage is TRBV18 and J usage is TRBJ1-1; D might be TRBD1 (6 bases). The germline V gene encodes CDR1 KGHSH and CDR2 LQKENI. Trimming cost V 2 bases and J 3 bases, with 13 bases left between them. CDR3 size: 15 residues. The CDR3 is CASSPGGRGHTEAFF. DNA for the CDR3: TGTGCCAGCTCACCAGGCGGCAGGGGTCACACTGAAGCTTTCTTT. The full variable domain, its missing parts supplied by reference TRBV18 and TRBJ1-1, is NAGVMQNPRHLVRRRGQEARLRCSPMKGHSHVYWYRQLPEEGLKFMVYLQKENIIDESGMPKERFSAEFPKEGPSILRIQQVVRGDSAAYFCASSPGGRGHTEAFFGQGTRLTVV.

This chain connects TRBV7-9 to TRBJ1-2; D is undetermined. Per germline, CDR1 SEHNR and CDR2 FQNEAQ (reference sequence). Trimming took off 1 base at V and 14 bases at J, with 14 bases between the two ends. The CDR3 is 12 amino acids. In nucleotides, the CDR3 is TGTGCCAGCAGCTTAGATAAAGAGCGTGGGACCTTC. Its translation: CASSLDKERGTF.

The chain employs TRBV24-1 and TRBJ1-5; 9 nucleotides match TRBD1. This CDR3 has 15 residues. With 4 bases clipped from V and 6 bases from J, the junction kept 6 bases outside the gene matches. Germline V gene data show CDR1 as KGHDR and CDR2 as SFDVKD. The DNA for the CDR3 is TGTGCCACCAGTGAGTCCGGGACAGGGATTCAGCCCCAGCATTTT. Amino acids: CATSESGTGIQPQHF.

The chain couples TRBV2 to TRBJ1-1; D possibly corresponds to TRBD1 (5 bases). There are 17 residues in the CDR3. In germline, CDR1 is SNHLY, CDR2 FYNNEI. The V gene lost 4 bases and the J gene lost 0 bases, with 18 bases spanning the gap. CDR3 in DNA: TGTGCCAGCAGTGTAGGGGTTCTTACCCTCTTGAACACTGAAGCTTTCTTT. It specifies CASSVGVLTLLNTEAFF.

Only one count was recorded for this clone. This rearrangement joins TRBV28 to TRBJ2-7; 8 bases line up with TRBD1. This CDR3 comprises 15 residues. Trimming removed 7 bases from V and 3 bases from J; junction bases left unmatched: 11. Germline-derived CDR1 and CDR2 are MDHEN and SYDVKM. The CDR3, as DNA: TGTGCCAGCACGCCCGCTGACAGGGGTATCTACGAGCAGTACTTC. The encoded protein is CASTPADRGIYEQYF.

CDR3 in DNA: TGTGCCAGCAGCCTCCCAACAGCGGGGGGGCTGGCCGGGGAGCTGTTTTTT. It is translated as CASSLPTAGGLAGELFF. The J gene is TRBJ2-2, the V gene TRBV5-4; 10 bases align to TRBD2. The CDR3 consists of 17 residues. Germline CDR1 and CDR2: SGHNT and YYREEE (reference sequence). Trimming took 4 bases from V and 6 from J; bases not matched to a gene: 12.

This clone was detected only a few times. J is TRBJ1-1 and V is TRBV30; D not resolved. Germline CDR1 and CDR2: GTSNPN and SVGIG (reference sequence). The CDR3 extends over 13 amino acids. Trimming pared 2 bases from V and 5 bases from J, leaving 12 bases between. As DNA, the CDR3 is TGTGCCTGGAGTACCCAGGCGCGAACTGAAGCTTTCTTT. Translating it yields CAWSTQARTEAFF. Variable domain in full (rest from reference TRBV30 and TRBJ1-1): SQTIHQWPATLVQPVGSPLSLECTVEGTSNPNLYWYRQAAGRGLQLLFYSVGIGQISSEVPQNLSASRPQDRQFILSSKKLLLSDSGFYLCAWSTQARTEAFFGQGTRLTVV.

The V call is TRBV30, the J call TRBJ1-1; D is possibly TRBD1 (5 bases). Germline V gives CDR1 GTSNPN, CDR2 SVGIG (reference sequence). The CDR3 length is 12 residues. Trimming took 7 bases from V and 9 from J, leaving 18 bases between them. The DNA of the CDR3 is TGTGCCTTTTACCCGGGACGACTGAAAGCTTTCTTT. Its translation: CAFYPGRLKAFF. The full variable domain, completed using reference TRBV30 and TRBJ1-1, is SQTIHQWPATLVQPVGSPLSLECTVEGTSNPNLYWYRQAAGRGLQLLFYSVGIGQISSEVPQNLSASRPQDRQFILSSKKLLLSDSGFYLCAFYPGRLKAFFGQGTRLTVV.

The V gene is TRBV24-1, the J gene TRBJ2-3, with D unclear. CDR1 is KGHDR, CDR2 SFDVKD, per germline. This CDR3 comprises 16 residues. Trimming removed 1 base at V and 2 bases at J, with 12 bases between. CDR3: CATSDFRVSDTDTQYF. In DNA, the CDR3 is TGTGCCACCAGTGATTTTAGGGTGTCGGACACAGATACGCAGTATTTT.

This sequence joins TRBV14 and TRBJ2-7; maybe TRBD2 (5 bases). CDR1 and CDR2 (germline): SGHDN, FVKESK. The V end was cut by 0 bases, the J end by 3 bases, with 9 bases between. The CDR3 is 14 residues long. The CDR3 region is CASSQEGVSYEQYF. The CDR3 bases are TGTGCCAGCAGCCAAGAGGGAGTCAGCTACGAGCAGTACTTC.

The V and J genes are TRBV7-9 and TRBJ2-2; a weak D match, TRBD2 (5 bases). Between the trimmed V and J ends, which lost 6 bases and 2 bases, there was a span of 13 bases. This CDR3 has 15 amino acids. The germline CDR1 and CDR2 sequences are SEHNR and FQNEAQ (reference sequence). The CDR3: CASRPRLLNTGELFF. CDR3 nucleotide sequence: TGTGCCAGCAGGCCCCGACTACTTAACACCGGGGAGCTGTTTTTT.

This chain joins TRBV4-1 and TRBJ2-2; a weak D match, TRBD1 (6 bases). The germline V gene has CDR1 MGHRA and CDR2 YSYEKL. The germline V and J ends were trimmed by 4 bases and 3 bases, with 12 bases remaining between them. The CDR3 length is 15 residues. The CDR3 region has the DNA TGCGCCAGCAGCCCCTACAGGGAATACACCGGGGAGCTGTTTTTT. Translation: CASSPYREYTGELFF.

This clone appeared once. The CDR3 nucleotides read TGCAGTGCTCGGGAGAACACTGAAGCTTTCTTT. It specifies CSARENTEAFF. The chain has TRBV20-1 and TRBJ1-1; no clear D. Trimming stripped 5 bases from V and 1 base from J, with 5 bases between. This CDR3 contains 11 residues. The germline V gene has CDR1 DFQATT and CDR2 SNEGSKA (reference sequence).

This sequence joins TRBV27 and TRBJ1-4; possible D gene TRBD1, 5 bases. V shed 2 bases and J shed 8 bases, with 12 bases lying between them. The germline CDR1 and CDR2 sequences are MNHEY and SMNVEV (reference sequence). The CDR3 contains 14 residues. CDR3: CASSLAGRPEKLFF. The CDR3 nucleotides read TGTGCCAGCAGTTTAGCAGGGCGGCCGGAAAAACTGTTTTTT. Based on the CDR3 plus reference TRBV27 and TRBJ1-4, the full variable domain is EAQVTQNPRYLITVTGKKLTVTCSQNMNHEYMSWYRQDPGLGLRQIYYSMNVEVTDKGDVPEGYKVSRKEKRNFPLILESPSPNQTSLYFCASSLAGRPEKLFFGSGTQLSVL.

The chain couples TRBV7-2 to TRBJ2-3; D remains unclear. The CDR3 contains 18 residues. Germline CDR1 SGHTA, CDR2 FQGNSA. The V and J ends lost 5 bases and 4 bases respectively, with 25 bases between them. CDR3 region: CASSGNGVRPLRADTQYF. CDR3 sequence (DNA): TGTGCCAGCAGCGGAAATGGTGTCAGACCCCTTAGGGCAGATACGCAGTATTTT. The variable domain in full, completed from reference TRBV7-2 and TRBJ2-3, reads GAGVSQSPSNKVTEKGKDVELRCDPISGHTALYWYRQSLGQGLEFLIYFQGNSAPDKSGLPSDRFSAERTGGSVSTLTIQRTQQEDSAVYLCASSGNGVRPLRADTQYFGPGTRLTVL.

This clone occurred once. The chain has TRBV12-3 or TRBV12-4 and TRBJ1-1; D is ambiguous. V dropped 6 bases and J dropped 7 bases, with 9 bases sitting between them. There are 11 residues in the CDR3. Here the CDR3 reads CASRLQSEAFF. CDR3 nucleotides: TGTGCCAGCAGGCTTCAGAGTGAAGCTTTCTTT.